The present TCR beta chain was sequenced within a study of cytomegalovirus exposure and HLA in healthy donors (dated by TCRdb to about 2017). For the wider study: An earlier analysis of roughly 630 of the donors reported roughly 300 Gb of sequence data and roughly 100 million unique TCR beta sequences from some 180 million T cells. The number of donors typed differed by locus, with roughly 629-640 for A, B, C, DRB1 and DQB1, more than 500 for DQA1, 606 for DPA1, and approximately 470 for DPB1. The T cell repertoires of several hundred subjects were profiled by immunosequencing and related to cytomegalovirus serostatus. The genetic ancestry cluster associated with self-reported Caucasian donors included 81% of the 398 genotyped donors. All discovery cohort repertoires had been generated using a single sequencing platform. Class I and class II HLA loci were covered by the typing at four-digit resolution. About five DR-DQ haplotypes were handled as single units for association and clustering, since linkage in the cohort was strong. The study combined high-throughput TCR immunosequencing, statistical association of individual TCRs with disease status, and machine learning to predict cytomegalovirus infection status. Along with the roughly 670-subject first cohort, a separate validation cohort of 120 different subjects was used. Alongside the repertoire data, information on donor age, sex, ethnicity and CMV serostatus was compiled. To study patterns of TCR occurrence, a later analysis re-analyzed previously published TCR beta repertoires from several hundred donors and added high-resolution HLA genotyping. An early release that covered about 600 HLA-typed donors contained about 300 gigabases of sequencing data and about 84 million unique TCR sequences. In a later genetic analysis, genome-wide SNP genotypes for about three fifths of the roughly 670 donors were used, and that subset was treated as a discovery cohort. The study aimed to test whether signatures of past pathogen exposure could be identified by cataloging public T cell receptors. In the later analysis, no new phenotypic data were used to find candidate immune exposures; instead, reliance was placed on TCR beta sequences and their occurrence across donors. To decide whether each TCR beta V gene segment behaved as functional or pseudogenic, an earlier analysis of approximately 620 of the donors relied on high-throughput TCR beta sequencing. Among some 410 genotyped donors of the cohort, an average of around 250,000 unique TCR beta nucleotide sequences was sequenced per donor, of which about 19% were non-productive.

Turning to this clone: This receptor's antigen is unknown. No base-level quality is on record; no much larger clone is a single base apart.

Preparation of the library involved the immunoSEQ multiplex PCR assay. The multiplex PCR relied on a mix of 60 forward primers for TCR Vbeta segments and 13 reverse primers for TCR Jbeta segments. The CDR3 region of rearranged TCR beta genes was amplified from genomic DNA with a multiplex PCR assay. The Illumina HiSeq System was used to sequence the amplified TCR beta libraries as 87-base-pair reads. The published analysis was carried out like this. A later analysis counted about 76 million unique TCR beta chains across the 666 repertoires, and some 11 million of these chains were shared by at least two donors. A nearest-neighbor algorithm error-corrected the raw reads and collapsed the reads into unique sequences, merging closely related sequences to remove PCR and sequencing errors. Alignment of CDR3 sequences to IMGT reference sequences was used to assign V, D and J gene segments. For a sequence to be retained, at least a six-nucleotide match to both a V gene segment and a J gene segment was required. Rearrangements were classified as productive when the CDR3 lacked stop codons and remained in frame with V and J, and all other rearrangements were classified as non-productive. Following IMGT convention, CDR3 was defined as the stretch from the second conserved V-encoded cysteine up to the conserved J-encoded phenylalanine. In an earlier analysis of roughly 580 of the donors, sequences lacking an unambiguous match to a single V gene segment were excluded. An earlier analysis of several hundred of the donors called V segments functional above 56.7% productive rearrangements and segregating when the between-donor standard deviation exceeded 5%. A statistical classification framework was built for diagnosing cytomegalovirus status from the catalog of TCR beta chain sequences. In a later analysis, TCR nucleotide sequences were compared against IMGT/GENE-DB human TR gene sequences so that V and J genes could be assigned. Using the TCRdist pipeline, a later analysis assigned CDR3 sequences along with most-parsimonious VDJ recombination scenarios. In a later analysis, each TCR beta chain was defined by its CDR3 amino acid sequence together with its V-gene family, and reads without a unique V-gene family were excluded. A later analysis removed 600 or so highly shared, low-generation-probability nucleotide sequences to deal with suspected cross-contamination and a sequencing artifact. For each public chain, a later analysis derived a clonal expansion index from normalized ranks of inferred template counts within each repertoire. In a later analysis, generation probabilities were computed using a VDJ recombination model fitted to out-of-frame rearrangements, and the results were checked against IGoR. A later analysis scored TCR-TCR, TCR-HLA and TCR-CMV co-occurrence with hypergeometric tests, applying a repertoire-size bias correction to TCR pairs. False discovery rates were estimated in a later analysis by permuting HLA or CMV assignments 20 times. A later analysis grouped co-occurring TCRs with DBSCAN, adding TCRdist sequence similarity when clustering within HLA-allele-positive subsets. Co-occurrence clustering excluded repertoires with fewer than 30,000 or more than 120,000 public chains, plus five with anomalous nucleotide sharing. Here the immuneACCESS table is served through TCRdb, limited to in-frame sequences with V and J called. Missing clones are a known gap in these copies; in checked studies unresolved V genes cover under half, and the rest lacks a known reason. V and J calls and clone size are given by that table; D and trimming were obtained from the DNA. Present in this sample are tens of thousands of clones, roughly 82% of which were seen just once. The leading ten clones occupy around an eighth of the sample.

Overall study outcomes, separate from this receptor: A later analysis found that TCR association rates varied across HLA loci, with DRB1 alleles showing the most associated TCRs and HLA-C alleles the fewest. A later analysis associated 16,951 TCR beta sequences with specific HLA alleles at a false discovery rate of 0.05. Most CMV-associated TCR beta chains appeared to be HLA-restricted in a later analysis, and the HLA associations seemed to be driven largely by CMV exposure. An association between a missense DCLRE1C variant and V-gene and J-gene trimming of TCR beta chains was found in a later genetic analysis and replicated in an independent cohort. A few of the identified cytomegalovirus-associated TCR beta chains were confirmed in vitro to be specific for cytomegalovirus antigens. When HLA alleles, especially DR and DQ, strongly co-occurred, TCR associations were difficult to assign to individual alleles. While some public TCRs were present in many individuals, most TCR sequences turned up only very rarely across donors. The study listed 164 TCR beta chains as associated with cytomegalovirus. According to a later genetic analysis, donors in an Asian-associated ancestry cluster had fewer N-insertions in productive TCRs than the approximately 650-donor mean. Around 16 rarely observed V segments, including chromosome 9 orphons, were excluded from the earlier analysis of about 500 of the donors because counts were too low. In an earlier analysis of some 540 of the donors, most TCR beta V segments appeared in productive rearrangements about 87% or about 30% of the time, broadly matching IMGT annotations. For the cohort, immune exposure information was limited to CMV serostatus. Because some donors lacked HLA typing at each locus, the association tests relied only on the typed subset. In both the original and validation cohorts, the classifier was reported to diagnose cytomegalovirus status with high specificity and sensitivity. In a later analysis, HLA-associated TCR beta chains showed more clonal expansion and lower generation probabilities than non-associated chains that were equally common. A cluster of highly shared sequence variants was judged likely to be a technical artifact of the sequencing pipeline. Some IMGT-functional V segments, including TRBV6-2 and TRBV6-3, could not be told apart with the 87-base-pair reads, so those segments were excluded. Roughly uniform sequencing depth across donors was assumed in presence/absence analyses, although this assumption may not hold. Only TCR beta chains were sequenced in this cohort, and the absence of alpha or paired-chain data limited detectable features. Linkage disequilibrium might explain the correlated functional status among segregating V segments, but an unknown experimental factor could not be ruled out. According to the authors, the approach could potentially be generalized to other disease states and immunological phenotypes. According to a later analysis, parvovirus B19, influenza, CMV and Epstein-Barr virus appeared linked to several top co-occurrence clusters. A further reported finding was that TCR beta sequences accurately predicted the HLA-A and HLA-B alleles for most subjects in the first cohort.

Per the germline V gene (reference sequence), LNHDA is the CDR1 and SQIVND is the CDR2. Counted from cysteine to phenylalanine, this CDR3 has 14 amino acids. The kept DNA is CDR3 alone, 42 bases in frame from the first base. From V the trimming removes 10 bases and from J it removes 2 bases, while the gene matches leave 11 bases of the junction unaccounted for. The cohort comprised 670 or so healthy bone marrow donors. At the time of sampling, every cohort member was nominally healthy, though immune exposures that went unrecorded were likely present. The donor tested CMV seropositive and was one of the 289 seropositive cohort members. Every donor gave a peripheral blood sample, and the peripheral blood mononuclear cells from that sample were used for TCR beta sequencing. The Qiagen DNeasy Blood Extraction Kit was used to extract genomic DNA from the blood cell samples.

The chain is assembled from TRBV19 and TRBJ2-7; a stretch of 7 junction bases matches TRBD2. Sequencing was done on a sample of PBMCs. This TCR derives from a male donor in good health and CMV-seropositive. This receptor carries the CDR3 CATQGGVEPYEQYF. The DNA sequence is given as TGTGCCACCCAGGGAGGGGTTGAACCCTACGAGCAGTACTTC.